The sequence of this T cell receptor beta chain was determined in a study of blood T cell repertoires in COVID-19. On the study more broadly: Italy, Spain and the United States were the sources of the convalescent and acute COVID-19 samples. T cells, B-cell-depleted T cells, or PBMCs provided the cDNA or gDNA that served as material.

Libraries were prepared by immunoSEQ multiplex PCR; TCRdb keeps only in-frame clonotypes and omits some of them. The sample has about 150,000 clones, roughly 81% seen once; the top ten hold 8.3%. This clonotype was sampled from an older woman with COVID-19, enrolled during active disease. Material for sequencing was peripheral blood.

The CDR3, as DNA: TGCGCCAGCAGTTTTCCACAGGGCTTTAGCACAGATACGCAGTATTTT. Amino acid sequence: CASSFPQGFSTDTQYF. The chain has TRBV10-1 and TRBJ2-3; possibly TRBD1 for D (6 bases). V lost 5 bases, J lost 0 bases, and 15 bases lay in between. CDR3 length: 16 residues. CDR1 is WNHNN and CDR2 is SYGVQD in the germline V gene (reference sequence).